This entry concerns a single T cell receptor beta chain. Its antigen is not yet known. Per-base qualities were not stored, and no clone one base away is much larger. Participants in the prospective study were aged roughly 18 to 89 years, lived in under 30 United States geographic areas, and enrolled through a virtual design. In the prospective study, cohorts were assigned on the basis of participant-reported clinical history obtained from a screening survey and a study questionnaire. ImmuneRACE Cohort 3 recovered participants were defined by two consecutive negative NP/OP PCR tests, healthcare professional clearance, or symptom resolution. Each participant in the prospective study had whole blood, serum and a nasopharyngeal or oropharyngeal swab collected by mobile phlebotomists. Over a roughly 2-month period, participants in the prospective study had the option of providing additional blood draws and questionnaires. Blood samples from the prospective study were shipped frozen or at room temperature prior to DNA extraction.

This sample stems from a study of blood T cell repertoires in COVID-19 (dated by TCRdb to between 2020 and 2021). In terms of the full investigation: Samples covering the acute and convalescent phases of COVID-19 were provided by collaborators in the United States, Italy and Spain. The samples were drawn from the first 160 participants of the ongoing ImmuneRACE study and from 1,254 subjects provided by 6 global collaborators. Subjects who had been exposed to COVID-19, were actively infected with it, or had recovered from it provided the deeply sampled blood TCRbeta repertoires that made up the dataset. Where available, HLA class I and class II types were obtained from metadata supplied by the sample provider rather than from assay-based typing. The repertoires were released in a freely available public database meant as a resource for research on the immune response to SARS-CoV-2. The sample metadata nearly always contained a de-identified subject ID, COVID-19 status, age in years and sex. The material from the prospective study consisted of cDNA or gDNA derived from T cells, B-cell-depleted T cells, or PBMCs. Summary of the overall study and its limitations: The amount of clinical and demographic metadata varied by source and participant and was provided uncurated.

The immunoSEQ Assay, a bias-controlled multiplex PCR, was used to amplify TCRbeta CDR3 regions from genomic DNA. In the source study's methods: The number of nucleated cells in each sample was estimated by amplification of reference gene primers within the assay. Sequence reads were collapsed and filtered to measure the absolute abundance of every unique TCRbeta CDR3 rearrangement. Productive Simpson clonality was computed per sample as the square root of Simpson's diversity index over productive rearrangements. The source is immuneACCESS, and TCRdb retained only in-frame sequences with V and J called. Part of the clones is not carried over; for the studies checked, unresolved V genes explain less than half of this, and the remainder is unexplained. That table supplies the V and J calls and clone size; D and trimming were determined from the DNA. In this sample the table shows about 250,000 clones, approximately 85% of which occur a single time. Approximately 4% of the sample is taken by the ten largest.

Deletion took 5 bases off V and 0 bases off J, with a span of 7 bases between the germline ends. The cysteine opens and the phenylalanine closes a CDR3 of 14 amino acids. The sequence is cut down to CDR3 DNA, 42 bases in frame from base 1. Per the germline V gene, KGHDR is the CDR1 and SFDVKD is the CDR2. Sequenced sample: PBMCs or T cells enriched from blood (not recorded which). The chain is assembled from TRBV24-1 and TRBJ2-1, with the D segment identity uncertain. This sequence originates from a woman in her 30s who had recovered from COVID-19. Read as DNA, the sequence is TGTGCCACCAGTGGCCTTAGCTCCTACAATGAGCAGTTCTTC. It encodes CATSGLSSYNEQFF.